The 21 T cell receptor beta chains below were found in one sample sequenced in a study of blood T cell repertoires in COVID-19. The protocol was immunoSEQ multiplex PCR, while the TCRdb copy is restricted to in-frame clones and leaves out a portion. The repertoire holds a few hundred thousand clones, with over 75% as singletons. The sequencing input was PBMCs or T cells enriched from blood (not recorded which). These receptors all come from a woman aged 18-29 years who had recovered from COVID-19.

The V and J genes are TRBV27 and TRBJ2-1; 8 nucleotides align to TRBD1. The CDR3 has 16 amino acids. V was clipped by 4 bases and J by 3 bases; unmatched bases: 8. The germline V gene has CDR1 MNHEY and CDR2 SMNVEV (reference sequence). The CDR3 protein is CASSSRQGANYNEQFF. For the CDR3, the DNA is TGTGCCAGCAGTTCGCGTCAGGGGGCGAACTACAATGAGCAGTTCTTC.

The chain links TRBV7-8 to TRBJ1-5; D is possibly TRBD1 (6 bases). Trimming removed 0 bases from V and 6 bases from J, with 12 bases in between. Per the germline V gene, CDR1 is SGHVS and CDR2 is FQNEAQ. The CDR3 sequence is 15 residues long. The CDR3 coding sequence is TGTGCCAGCAGCTTAGCGTCAGGGGTTGGTCAGCCCCAGCATTTT. Translation gives CASSLASGVGQPQHF.

The chain links TRBV28 to TRBJ2-1; D possibly corresponds to TRBD2 (6 bases). Looked up from germline, CDR1 is MDHEN and CDR2 is SYDVKM. Trimming pared 9 bases from V and 5 bases from J, leaving 20 bases between. The CDR3 runs 15 residues. The CDR3 region is CASYSGTQFNNEQFF. The CDR3 coding sequence is TGTGCCAGTTACTCCGGGACTCAATTTAACAATGAGCAGTTCTTC.

To note about this clone: A junction boundary mismatches the germline segment, possibly from a read error. The rearrangement joins TRBV25-1 to TRBJ2-1; D is possibly TRBD1 (5 bases). The CDR3 extends over 14 amino acids. The germline V gene has CDR1 MGHDK and CDR2 SYGVNS. CDR3 amino acids: CASSMETAYSEQFF. CDR3 coding DNA: TGTGCCAGCAGTATGGAGACAGCGTACAGTGAGCAGTTCTTC. The variable domain in full, completed from reference TRBV25-1 and TRBJ2-1, reads EADIYQTPRYLVIGTGKKITLECSQTMGHDKMYWYQQDPGMELHLIHYSYGVNSTEKGDLSSESTVSRIRTEHFPLTLESARPSHTSQYLCASSMETAYSEQFFGPGTRLTVL.

J is TRBJ2-1 and V is TRBV11-2; perhaps TRBD2 as D (5 bases). Trimming took 1 base from V and 7 from J, leaving 8 bases between them. There are 13 residues in the CDR3. Germline CDR1 SGHAT, CDR2 FQNNGV. The CDR3 protein is CASSLVEGNEQFF. The CDR3 DNA reads TGTGCCAGCAGCTTAGTCGAGGGTAATGAGCAGTTCTTC.

This sequence joins TRBV2 and TRBJ2-5, with TRBD2 matching 8 bases. Looked up from germline, CDR1 is SNHLY and CDR2 is FYNNEI. V lost 2 bases and J lost 5; bases outside the gene matches: 7. The CDR3 has 15 amino acids. CDR3 region: CASSESGGRRETQYF. The CDR3 DNA sequence: TGTGCCAGCAGTGAAAGCGGGGGCCGCCGGGAGACCCAGTACTTC.

The chain uses TRBV30 and TRBJ2-4, with D tentatively TRBD1 (6 bases). Trimming removed 2 bases from V and 0 bases from J, with 11 bases in between. The CDR3 loop spans 15 amino acids. CDR1 is GTSNPN, CDR2 SVGIG, per germline (reference sequence). Here the CDR3 DNA reads TGTGCCTGGAGTCGAGGACAGATAGCCAAAAACATTCAGTACTTC. Translating gives CAWSRGQIAKNIQYF.

The rearrangement joins TRBV5-4 to TRBJ2-7; TRBD1 aligns across 7 bases. Germline V lookup: CDR1 SGHNT, CDR2 YYREEE (reference sequence). The CDR3 consists of 15 residues. With V trimmed by 4 bases and J by 2 bases, 9 bases remained unmatched. CDR3 loop: CASSAGTEPTYEQYF. CDR3 in DNA: TGTGCCAGCAGCGCCGGGACAGAACCAACCTACGAGCAGTACTTC. The full variable domain, rest sourced from reference TRBV5-4 and TRBJ2-7, is ETGVTQSPTHLIKTRGQQVTLRCSSQSGHNTVSWYQQALGQGPQFIFQYYREEENGRGNFPPRFSGLQFPNYSSELNVNALELDDSALYLCASSAGTEPTYEQYFGPGTRLTVT.

This chain links TRBV24-1 with TRBJ1-2; 8 bases are shared with TRBD1. The CDR3 length is 14 residues. CDR1 is KGHDR, CDR2 SFDVKD, per germline. V shed 4 bases, J shed 4 bases, and the junction held 4 bases outside the gene matches. In DNA form, the CDR3 reads TGTGCCACCAGTGACCCAGGGGGCGGCTATGGCTACACCTTC. Amino acids: CATSDPGGGYGYTF.

The CDR3, as DNA: TGTGCCAGCAGTCGGGGACAGAACACTGAAGCTTTCTTT. Encoded protein: CASSRGQNTEAFF. The chain uses TRBV25-1 and TRBJ1-1; a weak D match, TRBD1 (6 bases). Per germline, CDR1 MGHDK and CDR2 SYGVNS. V gave up 5 bases and J gave up 1 base, with 8 bases separating them. This CDR3 spans 13 amino acids.

J is TRBJ2-7 and V is TRBV4-1; tentatively, D is TRBD1 (5 bases). Trimming pared 1 base from V and 5 bases from J, leaving 9 bases between. The CDR3 has 13 residues. Germline CDR1 MGHRA, CDR2 YSYEKL. In DNA form, the CDR3 reads TGCGCCAGCAGCCAAGTCAAGGACAACGAGCAGTACTTC. This sequence encodes CASSQVKDNEQYF.

This sequence joins TRBV18 and TRBJ2-6; 9 nucleotides align to TRBD1. The germline V gene encodes CDR1 KGHSH and CDR2 LQKENI. Losses at the gene ends were 3 bases for V and 0 bases for J; bases not matched to a gene: 3. The length of the CDR3 is 17 residues. Here the CDR3 DNA reads TGTGCCAGCTCACCCGGACAGGGGAGCTCTGGGGCCAACGTCCTGACTTTC. It yields the protein CASSPGQGSSGANVLTF.

The chain is built from TRBV12-5 and TRBJ1-5, with D possibly TRBD1 on 5 matching bases. The V and J ends lost 8 bases and 6 bases respectively, with 14 bases between them. Germline CDR1 and CDR2: LGHNT and FRNRAP. This CDR3 has 13 residues. This chain's CDR3 is CASRSGGSQPQHF. The CDR3 bases are TGTGCTAGTCGGTCCGGGGGGAGTCAGCCCCAGCATTTT.

The chain uses TRBV11-2 and TRBJ1-4, with D hard to call. The CDR3 loop spans 13 amino acids. Germline values: CDR1 SGHAT, CDR2 FQNNGV. The V end was cut by 7 bases, the J end by 4 bases, with 10 bases between. The CDR3 reads CASTRAGNEKLFF. CDR3 nucleotides: TGTGCCAGCACCCGGGCGGGTAATGAAAAACTGTTTTTT.

The genes are TRBV27 and TRBJ1-2; weak D call: TRBD1 (5 bases). The germline gives CDR1 MNHEY, CDR2 SMNVEV (reference sequence). Trimming stripped 1 base from V and 10 bases from J, with 16 bases between. CDR3 size: 14 residues. The CDR3 is CASSLYGTSLVYTF. CDR3 nucleotides: TGTGCCAGCAGTTTATATGGGACTTCTCTGGTCTACACCTTC.

This chain joins TRBV7-8 and TRBJ2-3; D is ambiguous. The CDR3 runs 14 residues. Trimming stripped 5 bases from V and 5 bases from J, with 14 bases between. Germline CDR1 reads SGHVS; CDR2 reads FQNEAQ. The DNA for the CDR3 is TGTGCCAGCAGCCTACGAATGAGAGGAGATACGCAGTATTTT. Protein product: CASSLRMRGDTQYF. The entire variable domain, with the rest obtained from reference TRBV7-8 and TRBJ2-3, is as follows: GAGVSQSPRYKVAKRGQDVALRCDPISGHVSLFWYQQALGQGPEFLTYFQNEAQLDKSGLPSDRFFAERPEGSVSTLKIQRTQQEDSAVYLCASSLRMRGDTQYFGPGTRLTVL.

The V and J genes are TRBV6-5 and TRBJ2-7; 8 nucleotides agree with TRBD1. The CDR3 is 15 amino acids. The V gene's germline CDR1 is MNHEY and CDR2 SVGAGI. The J segment lost 6 bases and the V segment lost 5 bases, leaving 12 bases of the junction unmatched. The CDR3 DNA follows: TGTGCCAGCAGTACGTCCGGGACAGGTCGCTTCGAGCAGTACTTC. It translates to CASSTSGTGRFEQYF.

The chain recombines TRBV20-1 with TRBJ1-1; tentatively, D is TRBD1 (6 bases). The germline V and J ends were trimmed by 0 bases and 11 bases, with 10 bases remaining between them. Per germline, CDR1 DFQATT and CDR2 SNEGSKA (reference sequence). The length of the CDR3 is 11 residues. The CDR3 region is CSARERQGAFF. The CDR3 coding sequence is TGCAGTGCTAGAGAGAGGCAGGGGGCTTTCTTT.

V usage is TRBV5-1 and J usage is TRBJ2-2; D is perhaps TRBD2 (5 bases). The CDR3 runs 16 residues. CDR1 is SGHRS, CDR2 YFSETQ, per germline. V lost 4 bases to trimming and J lost 1 base, with 14 bases between them. The CDR3 DNA is TGCGCCAGCAGCCTCATATTTGGACTGAACACCGGGGAGCTGTTTTTT. It yields the protein CASSLIFGLNTGELFF. The full variable domain, in which reference TRBV5-1 and TRBJ2-2 provide the parts outside the CDR3, is KAGVTQTPRYLIKTRGQQVTLSCSPISGHRSVSWYQQTPGQGLQFLFEYFSETQRNKGNFPGRFSGRQFSNSRSEMNVSTLELGDSALYLCASSLIFGLNTGELFFGEGSRLTVL.

V is TRBV7-9 and J is TRBJ2-5, with TRBD2 matching over 14 bases. The CDR3 loop spans 17 amino acids. Trimming removed 6 bases from V and 2 bases from J; junction bases left unmatched: 8. The germline CDR1 and CDR2 sequences are SEHNR and FQNEAQ (reference sequence). The CDR3 protein is CASRRLAGGQTQETQYF. CDR3 sequence (DNA): TGTGCCAGCAGGCGACTAGCGGGGGGGCAAACACAAGAGACCCAGTACTTC.

This clone has more than one count but fewer than ten. Other DNA sequences of this sample code for an identical CDR3. This chain uses TRBV12-3 or TRBV12-4 with TRBJ1-2; 8 positions match TRBD1. Trimming at V came to 3 bases and at J to 3 bases, leaving 0 bases not matched to a gene. The CDR3 totals 13 residues. The DNA of the CDR3 is TGTGCCAGCAGTTTGGGACAGGACTATGGCTACACCTTC. This codes for CASSLGQDYGYTF.